The 8 T cell receptor beta chains given below trace back to one sample, sequenced in a study of T cells in Graves' hyperthyroidism and ophthalmopathy. RNA transcripts provided the source from which TCR beta CDR3 regions were amplified. First-round RT-PCR with HTBI primers amplified the TCR CDR3 region. TCRdb fed the multiplex PCR reads into MiXCR, producing one record per CDR3 protein. The table records a few hundred thousand distinct CDR3 sequences, approximately 14% of them present only once. Sequenced sample: blood. Source of these receptors: a woman aged 30 to 39 with Graves' hyperthyroidism.

This clonotype was found a few times. The chain couples TRBV10-3 to TRBJ1-3; 8 nucleotides line up with TRBD1. This CDR3 has 15 amino acids. Germline V gene lookup returns CDR1 ENHRY and CDR2 SYGVKD. The trim removed 4 bases at V and 2 bases at J, leaving 4 bases unmatched. The CDR3 sequence is CAISAQGVAGNTIYF. CDR3 nucleotides: TGTGCCATCAGTGCACAGGGGGTGGCTGGAAACACCATATATTTT.

This clonotype appeared a few times. The chain carries TRBV20-1 and TRBJ1-5, with 8 bases matching TRBD1. This CDR3 spans 15 amino acids. V lost 5 bases, J lost 2 bases, and 8 bases stayed unmatched. In germline, CDR1 is DFQATT, CDR2 SNEGSKA (reference sequence). CDR3 loop: CSASTGVVGNQPQHF. In DNA, the CDR3 is TGCAGTGCTTCGACAGGGGTCGTGGGCAATCAGCCCCAGCATTTT.

This clonotype was observed many times. J is TRBJ2-1 and V is TRBV3-1, with TRBD2 identical over 12 bases. The ends lost 4 bases at V and 9 bases at J; junction bases unmatched: 1. The CDR3 consists of 13 residues. The germline CDR1 and CDR2 sequences are LGHDT and YNNKEL (reference sequence). The CDR3 bases are TGTGCCAGCAGCCCGGGACTAGCGGGTGAGCAGTTCTTC. Translated, it gives CASSPGLAGEQFF.

The table lists this clonotype with a few counts. The V and J genes are TRBV6-1 and TRBJ2-5; 7 positions match TRBD1. The CDR3 extends over 13 amino acids. Losses at the gene ends were 6 bases for V and 5 bases for J; bases not matched to a gene: 6. Germline V gene data show CDR1 as MNHNS and CDR2 as SASEGT. In DNA, the CDR3 is TGTGCCAGCAGACCGACAGGGTGGGAGACCCAGTACTTC. Its protein is CASRPTGWETQYF.

At least ten counts were recorded for this clonotype. The V call is TRBV12-3 or TRBV12-4, the J call TRBJ1-5, with 7 bases aligning to TRBD1. This CDR3 region has 14 residues. With V trimmed by 5 bases and J by 4 bases, 5 bases remained unmatched. DNA for the CDR3: TGTGCCAGCAGTGGGACAGCGAGTAATCAGCCCCAGCATTTT. Encoded protein: CASSGTASNQPQHF.

CDR3 coding DNA: TGTGCCAGCAGCCAACAGGGGGCTGAGACCCAGTACTTC. Amino acid sequence: CASSQQGAETQYF. The chain is built from TRBV12-3 or TRBV12-4 and TRBJ2-5, with TRBD1 matching 9 bases. The CDR3 consists of 13 residues. Germline trimming cut 6 bases from V and 5 bases from J; bases unmatched to any gene: 4.

This chain joins TRBV5-4 and TRBJ1-1; D remains ambiguous. The CDR3 covers 14 residues. Germline V gives CDR1 SGHNT, CDR2 YYREEE (reference sequence). V dropped 0 bases and J dropped 6 bases, with 12 bases sitting between them. CDR3 loop: CASSLAVGVPEAFF. The CDR3 DNA follows: TGTGCCAGCAGCTTGGCTGTTGGGGTGCCTGAAGCTTTCTTT.

This clonotype has only one observation. The rearrangement joins TRBV6-5 to TRBJ2-5; 7 nucleotides line up with TRBD2. CDR1 MNHEY and CDR2 SVGAGI come from the germline V gene. The CDR3 runs 16 residues. After removal of 0 bases from V and 5 bases from J, the junction contained 9 bases not matched to a gene. CDR3 amino acids: CASSYSARELGETQYF. CDR3 coding DNA: TGTGCCAGCAGTTACTCCGCGCGGGAGTTGGGGGAGACCCAGTACTTC.